Following are 23 T cell receptor beta chains from one sample sequenced in a study of blood T cell repertoires in COVID-19. Sequencing used immunoSEQ multiplex PCR; TCRdb keeps in-frame clones, though not all of them. In the table there are around 280,000 clones, 70% to 90% of which are singletons. The sequenced material came from peripheral blood. Receptors originate from a woman aged 25 to 39 who had recovered from COVID-19.

The chain recombines TRBV3-1 (or the pseudogene TRBV3-2) with TRBJ2-1, with D possibly being TRBD2 (7 bases). The CDR3 covers 15 residues. CDR1 is LGHDT and CDR2 is YNNKEL in the germline V gene (reference sequence). V lost 1 base and J 6 bases, leaving 13 bases between the germline ends. The CDR3 region is CASSQGLRGANEQFF. The CDR3 DNA is TGTGCCAGCAGCCAAGGACTTCGGGGGGCCAATGAGCAGTTCTTC.

The CDR3, as DNA: TGTGCCAGCAGTTACGAACAGTTGTCCCACGAGCAGTACTTC. This translates into CASSYEQLSHEQYF. The rearrangement links TRBV6-5 to TRBJ2-7, with D hard to call. Germline-derived CDR1 and CDR2 are MNHEY and SVGAGI. The V end was cut by 2 bases, the J end by 5 bases, with 13 bases between. This CDR3 contains 14 residues.

This clone was counted a few times. The rearrangement joins TRBV7-9 to TRBJ1-1; 7 bases are a match to TRBD1. V lost 2 bases, J lost 6 bases, and 9 bases stayed unmatched. Germline CDR1 is SEHNR and CDR2 is FQNEAQ (reference sequence). This CDR3 region has 15 residues. This CDR3 is CASSLSTGNYAEAFF. CDR3 nucleotides: TGTGCCAGCAGCTTATCGACAGGGAATTACGCTGAAGCTTTCTTT.

The V call is TRBV27, the J call TRBJ1-2, with D possibly matching TRBD1 (5 bases). The V and J ends lost 2 bases and 1 base respectively, with 11 bases between them. CDR1 and CDR2 from the germline V gene are MNHEY and SMNVEV (reference sequence). The length of the CDR3 is 15 residues. The DNA for the CDR3 is TGTGCCAGCAGTTTACAGGGATGGGGTAACTATGGCTACACCTTC. Translated, it gives CASSLQGWGNYGYTF.

The chain links TRBV9 to TRBJ2-5, with no clear D. V was pared by 0 bases and J by 1 base, with 10 bases between. Per the germline V gene, CDR1 is SGDLS and CDR2 is YYNGEE. CDR3 length equals 15 residues. Here the CDR3 DNA reads TGTGCCAGCAGCGTAGGGTCGCGGCCCCAAGAGACCCAGTACTTC. Residues: CASSVGSRPQETQYF. The full variable domain, its missing parts supplied by reference TRBV9 and TRBJ2-5, is DSGVTQTPKHLITATGQRVTLRCSPRSGDLSVYWYQQSLDQGLQFLIQYYNGEERAKGNILERFSAQQFPDLHSELNLSSLELGDSALYFCASSVGSRPQETQYFGPGTRLLVL.

The rearrangement joins TRBV19 to TRBJ2-3; 7 positions agree with TRBD2. The germline CDR1 and CDR2 sequences are LNHDA and SQIVND (reference sequence). This CDR3 is built from 14 residues. Germline trimming cut 3 bases from V and 5 bases from J; bases unmatched to any gene: 5. CDR3 loop: CASSITGGLDTQYF. In nucleotides, the CDR3 is TGTGCCAGTAGTATTACGGGGGGATTAGATACGCAGTATTTT.

V usage is TRBV1 and J usage is TRBJ2-5; the table gives TRBD2 as D, unverified against the DNA. TRBV1 is a pseudogene. The CDR3 is made up of 17 amino acids. For the CDR3, the DNA is TGCACCAGCAGCCAAGTCGCGCGGGAGGGTCTTCTAGAGACCCAGTACTTC. Translation gives CTSSQVAREGLLETQYF.

V usage is TRBV6-2 or TRBV6-3 and J usage is TRBJ2-1, with a weak D call TRBD2 (5 bases). Germline values: CDR1 MNHEY, CDR2 SVGEGT. V was cut by 4 bases and J by 5 bases, with 15 bases left in between. The CDR3 is made up of 15 amino acids. The CDR3: CASSLGGLGDNEQFF. CDR3 sequence (DNA): TGTGCCAGCAGTTTAGGTGGACTGGGAGACAATGAGCAGTTCTTC.

This chain uses TRBV12-3 or TRBV12-4 with TRBJ1-1; no clear D gene. V lost 4 bases, J lost 0 bases, and 3 bases lay in between. The CDR3 totals 12 residues. CDR3 region: CASSSMNTEAFF. The CDR3 nucleotides read TGTGCCAGCAGTTCAATGAACACTGAAGCTTTCTTT.

V is TRBV11-2 and J is TRBJ2-5; D unclear. Trimming shortened V by 5 bases and J by 2 bases, and 3 bases separated the two germline ends. This CDR3 has 11 amino acids. Germline V gives CDR1 SGHAT, CDR2 FQNNGV. The DNA of the CDR3 is TGTGCCAGCAGCCTTCAAGAGACCCAGTACTTC. This codes for CASSLQETQYF. Filled out from reference TRBV11-2 and TRBJ2-5, the complete variable domain reads EAGVAQSPRYKIIEKRQSVAFWCNPISGHATLYWYQQILGQGPKLLIQFQNNGVVDDSQLPKDRFSAERLKGVDSTLKIQPAKLEDSAVYLCASSLQETQYFGPGTRLLVL.

V usage is TRBV4-1 and J usage is TRBJ1-2, with 8 positions matching TRBD1. This CDR3 is 16 amino acids long. With V trimmed by 0 bases and J by 2 bases, 5 bases remained unmatched. The V gene's germline CDR1 is MGHRA and CDR2 YSYEKL. CDR3 in DNA: TGCGCCAGCAGCCAAGATCCGGGACAGGTGAACTATGGCTACACCTTC. This sequence encodes CASSQDPGQVNYGYTF.

The rearrangement uses TRBV5-4 and TRBJ1-6; D not certain. CDR1 and CDR2 (germline): SGHNT, YYREEE (reference sequence). This CDR3 comprises 13 residues. Trimming pared 0 bases from V and 9 bases from J, leaving 7 bases between. In DNA form, the CDR3 reads TGTGCCAGCAGCTTGGGAGGGCGTTCACCCCTCCACTTT. It translates to CASSLGGRSPLHF.

CDR3 residues: CASSLRQGLETQYF. As DNA, the CDR3 is TGTGCCAGCTCACTCCGACAGGGTCTGGAGACCCAGTACTTC. This sequence joins TRBV18 and TRBJ2-5, with 7 bases fitting TRBD1. The CDR3 loop spans 14 amino acids. V dropped 4 bases and J dropped 5; count of bases not matched to a gene: 7. Looked up from germline, CDR1 is KGHSH and CDR2 is LQKENI.

The chain recombines TRBV2 with TRBJ2-1, with a tentative D call TRBD2 (5 bases). V lost 0 bases, J lost 5 bases, and 11 bases lay in between. CDR1 is SNHLY, CDR2 FYNNEI, per germline. The CDR3 length is 15 residues. CDR3 region: CASSEAPGTNNEQFF. CDR3 coding DNA: TGTGCCAGCAGTGAAGCTCCGGGAACGAACAATGAGCAGTTCTTC.

The table lists this clone with a few counts. This chain joins TRBV3-1 (or the pseudogene TRBV3-2) and TRBJ2-3, with a tentative D call TRBD2 (5 bases). The CDR3 contains 16 residues. V lost 2 bases to trimming and J lost 1 base, with 13 bases between them. CDR1 is LGHDT, CDR2 YNNKEL, per germline (reference sequence). CDR3 bases: TGTGCCAGCAGCCAACTCGTTCTAGCCGGCACAGATACGCAGTATTTT. Its translation: CASSQLVLAGTDTQYF.

This chain joins TRBV6-2 or TRBV6-3 and TRBJ2-2; D is perhaps TRBD1 (5 bases). The germline V and J ends were trimmed by 2 bases and 7 bases, with 17 bases remaining between them. Looked up from germline, CDR1 is MNHEY and CDR2 is SVGEGT. The CDR3 consists of 16 residues. This CDR3 is CASSYDLLGPGGELFF. In DNA form, the CDR3 reads TGTGCCAGCAGTTACGATCTTTTGGGGCCGGGCGGGGAGCTGTTTTTT.

The rearrangement joins TRBV7-9 to TRBJ2-7; D is unclear. V lost 4 bases, J lost 0 bases, and 4 bases lay in between. The CDR3 extends over 12 amino acids. The germline V gene encodes CDR1 SEHNR and CDR2 FQNEAQ (reference sequence). This CDR3 reads CASSSPSYEQYF. DNA for the CDR3: TGTGCCAGCAGCTCTCCCTCCTACGAGCAGTACTTC.

The chain's CDR3 is CASSETGGTGEQFF. The CDR3 DNA sequence: TGTGCCAGCAGTGAGACAGGGGGAACGGGTGAGCAGTTCTTC. This chain connects TRBV28 to TRBJ2-1, with 9 bases matching TRBD1. V lost 5 bases to trimming and J lost 9 bases; unmatched junction nucleotides: 8. Germline CDR1 and CDR2: MDHEN and SYDVKM. The CDR3 has 14 amino acids.

V and J are TRBV11-2 and TRBJ1-2, with 11 bases matching TRBD1. V was pared by 5 bases and J by 8 bases, with 4 bases of the junction left unmatched. In germline, CDR1 is SGHAT, CDR2 FQNNGV. There are 13 residues in the CDR3. The CDR3 region is CASSADRGRGYTF. CDR3 sequence (DNA): TGTGCCAGCAGCGCGGACAGGGGGCGAGGCTACACCTTC.

This CDR3 is CASSLETATDTDTQYF. In DNA form, the CDR3 reads TGTGCCAGCAGCTTGGAGACAGCGACTGACACAGATACGCAGTATTTT. The V and J genes are TRBV5-4 and TRBJ2-3, with D possibly TRBD1 on 5 matching bases. Trimming took off 0 bases at V and 2 bases at J, with 13 bases between the two ends. The germline V gene has CDR1 SGHNT and CDR2 YYREEE (reference sequence). The CDR3 consists of 16 residues.

The CDR3 DNA reads TGCGCCAGCAACGCCCGTCCGGGACAGGGGTTGCCTGAAGCTTTCTTT. It encodes CASNARPGQGLPEAFF. V is TRBV10-2 and J is TRBJ1-1; 10 positions match TRBD1. Germline trimming cut 7 bases from V and 6 bases from J; bases unmatched to any gene: 14. This CDR3 contains 16 residues. Germline CDR1 is WSHSY and CDR2 is SAAADI.

The V and J genes are TRBV11-3 and TRBJ1-4; 7 nucleotides line up with TRBD1. V shed 5 bases and J 7 bases; nucleotides not matched to a gene: 4. The CDR3 extends over 13 amino acids. Germline V gene sequence: CDR1 SGHNT, CDR2 YENEEA. DNA of the CDR3: TGTGCCAGCAGCCCCCGGACAGGTGAAAAACTGTTTTTT. Translated, it gives CASSPRTGEKLFF.

The CDR3 is CASRDTGGDNSPLHF. The CDR3 bases are TGTGCCAGCAGGGATACAGGGGGGGATAATTCACCCCTCCACTTT. The V gene is TRBV28, the J gene TRBJ1-6; 8 bases are a match to TRBD1. This CDR3 contains 15 residues. CDR1 is MDHEN, CDR2 SYDVKM, per germline. V shed 6 bases, J shed 5 bases, and the junction held 6 bases outside the gene matches.